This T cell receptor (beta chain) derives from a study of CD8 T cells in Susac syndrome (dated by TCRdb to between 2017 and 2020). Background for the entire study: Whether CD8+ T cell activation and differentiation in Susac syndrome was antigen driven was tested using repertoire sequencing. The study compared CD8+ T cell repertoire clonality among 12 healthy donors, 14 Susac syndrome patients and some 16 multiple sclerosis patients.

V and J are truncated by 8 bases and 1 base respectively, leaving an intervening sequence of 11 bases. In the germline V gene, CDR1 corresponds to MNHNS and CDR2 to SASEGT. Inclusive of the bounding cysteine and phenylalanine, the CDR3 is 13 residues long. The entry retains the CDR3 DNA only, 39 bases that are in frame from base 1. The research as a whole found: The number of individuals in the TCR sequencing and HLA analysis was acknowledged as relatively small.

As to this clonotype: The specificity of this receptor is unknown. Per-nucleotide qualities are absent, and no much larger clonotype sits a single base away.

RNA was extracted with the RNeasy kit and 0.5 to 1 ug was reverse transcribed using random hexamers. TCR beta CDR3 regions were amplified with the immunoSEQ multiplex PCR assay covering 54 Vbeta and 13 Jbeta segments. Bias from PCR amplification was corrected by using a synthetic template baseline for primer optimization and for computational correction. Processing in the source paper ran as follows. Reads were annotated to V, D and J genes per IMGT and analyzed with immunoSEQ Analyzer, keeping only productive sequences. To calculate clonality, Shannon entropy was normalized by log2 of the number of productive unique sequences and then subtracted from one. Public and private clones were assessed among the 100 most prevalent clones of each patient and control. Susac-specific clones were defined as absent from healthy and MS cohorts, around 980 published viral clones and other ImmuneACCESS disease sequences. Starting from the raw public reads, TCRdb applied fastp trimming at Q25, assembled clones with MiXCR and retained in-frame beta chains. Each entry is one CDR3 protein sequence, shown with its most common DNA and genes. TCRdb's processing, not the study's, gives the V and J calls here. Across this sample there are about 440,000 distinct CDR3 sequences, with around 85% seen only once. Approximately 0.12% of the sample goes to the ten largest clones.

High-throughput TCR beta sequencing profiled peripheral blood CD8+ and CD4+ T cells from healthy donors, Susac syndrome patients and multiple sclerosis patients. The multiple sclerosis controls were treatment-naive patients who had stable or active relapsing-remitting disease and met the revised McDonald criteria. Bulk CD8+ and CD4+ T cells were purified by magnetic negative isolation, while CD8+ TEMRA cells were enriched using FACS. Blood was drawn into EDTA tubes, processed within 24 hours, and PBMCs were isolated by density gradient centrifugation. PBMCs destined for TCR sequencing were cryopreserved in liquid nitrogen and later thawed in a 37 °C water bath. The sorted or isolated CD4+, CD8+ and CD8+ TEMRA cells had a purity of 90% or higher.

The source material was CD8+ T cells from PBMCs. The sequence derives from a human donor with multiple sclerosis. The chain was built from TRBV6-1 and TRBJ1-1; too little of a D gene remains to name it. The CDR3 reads CASGISENTEAFF. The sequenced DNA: TGTGCCAGCGGCATTTCAGAGAACACTGAAGCTTTCTTT.